This TCR beta chain came from a study of PD-1 blockade in classical Hodgkin lymphoma. With 6 bases clipped from V and 5 bases from J, the junction kept 6 bases outside the gene matches. The CDR3 covers 13 residues. Germline CDR1 MNHEY, CDR2 SMNVEV (reference sequence). Brentuximab vedotin exposure varied among the patients, all of whom had relapsed after autologous stem cell transplantation. Repertoires were generated with immunoSEQ multiplex PCR, while TCRdb's copy carries only in-frame clones and drops some. Among approximately 99,000 clones listed, nearly 90% were seen once. V is TRBV27 and J is TRBJ1-1; 7 positions match TRBD1. The source is a human donor with classical Hodgkin lymphoma. This specimen consisted of peripheral blood mononuclear cells (PBMCs), obtained before the second cycle of nivolumab. CDR3 residues: CASSLQGNTEAFF. CDR3 sequence (DNA): TGTGCCAGCAGCCTACAGGGGAATACTGAAGCTTTCTTT.